Each of the 7 T cell receptor beta chains below was sequenced from the same sample in a study of beta chain features in type 1 diabetes. Study conclusions and caveats: For Type 1 diabetes patients, all four CD4+ subsets carried TCRB CDR3s that were moderately but significantly shorter.

Expressed TCRB transcripts were sequenced, since all the RNA that had been isolated was reverse transcribed. This table comes from immunoSEQ multiplex PCR, and its TCRdb copy is limited to in-frame clones, with some not included. Of around 280,000 clones in the sample, 15% were seen once. Their specific antigens are unknown. Sample: naive CD4+ T cells from blood. Receptors were obtained from a young man with type 1 diabetes.

This clone has a handful of counts. The chain combines TRBV5-6 with TRBJ2-2, with 9 bases identical to TRBD1. Germline V gives CDR1 SGHDT, CDR2 YYEEEE. V was pared by 5 bases and J by 7 bases, with 15 bases of the junction left unmatched. The CDR3 is 17 residues long. In nucleotides, the CDR3 is TGTGCCAGCAGTCAACATGGGACAGGGCTCTCTTACGGGGAGCTGTTTTTT. This sequence encodes CASSQHGTGLSYGELFF.

This clone turned up a few times. The rearrangement uses TRBV25-1 and TRBJ2-5; possibly TRBD2 for D (6 bases). The germline gives CDR1 MGHDK, CDR2 SYGVNS. The CDR3 has 15 residues. V dropped 5 bases and J dropped 6 bases, with 19 bases sitting between them. CDR3 residues: CASSQHAGGTQTQYF. CDR3 in DNA: TGTGCCAGCAGTCAACACGCAGGAGGGACCCAGACCCAGTACTTC. Variable domain in full (rest from reference TRBV25-1 and TRBJ2-5): EADIYQTPRYLVIGTGKKITLECSQTMGHDKMYWYQQDPGMELHLIHYSYGVNSTEKGDLSSESTVSRIRTEHFPLTLESARPSHTSQYLCASSQHAGGTQTQYFGPGTRLLVL.

The genes are TRBV29-1 and TRBJ2-3; 7 bases are shared with TRBD1. From germline, CDR1 is SQVTM and CDR2 ANQGSEA. The CDR3 has 14 amino acids. Unmatched junction bases numbered 5, after V lost 3 bases and J lost 2 bases. CDR3 DNA: TGCAGCGTTGAGAGGGGGCGCCTCACAGATACGCAGTATTTT. Protein product: CSVERGRLTDTQYF.

The chain links TRBV29-1 to TRBJ2-3; D gene ambiguous. With 4 bases removed from V and 2 bases from J, the gap between germline ends came to 13 bases. Germline lookup yields CDR1 SQVTM and CDR2 ANQGSEA. The CDR3 loop spans 14 amino acids. The CDR3: CSVGPLVFTDTQYF. The CDR3 nucleotides are TGCAGCGTTGGACCCCTAGTATTCACAGATACGCAGTATTTT.

This chain uses TRBV4-1 with TRBJ1-2, with 9 bases identical to TRBD1. V lost 3 bases and J lost 7; bases outside the gene matches: 9. The CDR3 consists of 15 residues. In germline, CDR1 is MGHRA, CDR2 YSYEKL. Here the CDR3 DNA reads TGCGCCAGCAGCCAGATTACCGGGACAGGGTTTGGCTACACCTTC. This encodes CASSQITGTGFGYTF.

Concerning this clone itself: Other DNA sequences from this sample encode an identical CDR3 as well. This sequence joins TRBV29-1 and TRBJ1-1; TRBD1 might be the D (5 bases). This CDR3 contains 13 residues. Germline CDR1 reads SQVTM; CDR2 reads ANQGSEA. Deletions cut 6 bases from V and 0 bases from J, with 11 bases between. The chain's CDR3 is CSVGGRLNTEAFF. DNA for the CDR3: TGCAGCGTGGGGGGACGGCTGAACACTGAAGCTTTCTTT.

The chain links TRBV30 to TRBJ1-2; 7 nucleotides match TRBD1. Unmatched junction bases numbered 3, after V lost 2 bases and J lost 6 bases. Germline values: CDR1 GTSNPN, CDR2 SVGIG (reference sequence). The CDR3 runs 12 residues. The CDR3 here is CAWSMTGHGYTF. The CDR3 coding sequence is TGTGCCTGGAGTATGACAGGGCATGGCTACACCTTC.